One and the same sample provided the 9 T cell receptor beta chains below, sequenced in a study of neurological immune-mediated disorders. TCRdb re-called the 5' RACE reads with MiXCR, one entry per CDR3 protein. Altogether more than 45,000 distinct CDR3 sequences are present, roughly an eighth being singletons, with the ten largest covering 1.5% to 2%. The sequenced material came from PBMCs. These TCRs come from a man aged 55-75 years in good health.

The rearrangement uses TRBV7-3 and TRBJ2-3, with D unclear. This CDR3 region has 11 residues. With 5 bases removed from V and 8 bases from J, the gap between germline ends came to 8 bases. The germline gives CDR1 SGHTA, CDR2 FQGTGA. The CDR3 DNA reads as TGTGCCAGCAGCGGGTCGGGTACGCAGTATTTT. Its translation: CASSGSGTQYF.

This clonotype showed up many times. The rearrangement links TRBV5-1 to TRBJ1-2, with D possibly matching TRBD1 (5 bases). Trimming shortened V by 0 bases and J by 5 bases, and 14 bases separated the two germline ends. Germline assignment: CDR1 SGHRS and CDR2 YFSETQ. The CDR3 totals 15 residues. The CDR3 loop is CASSLAGGKEYGYTF. The CDR3 DNA sequence: TGCGCCAGCAGCTTGGCCGGGGGGAAGGAATATGGCTACACCTTC.

This clonotype was found many times. V gene TRBV5-1 combines with J gene TRBJ1-2; D is undetermined. V gave up 4 bases and J gave up 3 bases, with 13 bases separating them. The CDR3 has 14 amino acids. In germline, CDR1 is SGHRS, CDR2 YFSETQ. As DNA, the CDR3 is TGCGCCAGCAGCAGAGGGTCGGCGGACTATGGCTACACCTTC. It is translated as CASSRGSADYGYTF.

There are many counts of this clonotype. The J gene is TRBJ2-4, the V gene TRBV20-1, with TRBD2 matching over 8 bases. The V and J ends lost 6 bases and 0 bases, in that order; junction bases with no gene match: 7. The germline gives CDR1 DFQATT, CDR2 SNEGSKA (reference sequence). CDR3 length equals 15 residues. The CDR3 nucleotides read TGCAGTGCCCTTAGCGGGGCCATAGCCAAAAACATTCAGTACTTC. Translating gives CSALSGAIAKNIQYF.

This clonotype came up many times. The chain combines TRBV20-1 with TRBJ1-1; a possible D gene is TRBD1 (6 bases). This CDR3 has 14 residues. Germline V CDR1 and CDR2: DFQATT, SNEGSKA (reference sequence). V lost 3 bases to trimming and J lost 0 bases, with 11 bases between them. This CDR3 is CSASPGTMNTEAFF. CDR3 nucleotides: TGCAGTGCTAGCCCTGGGACAATGAACACTGAAGCTTTCTTT.

This clonotype was observed many times. The chain links TRBV9 to TRBJ1-2; TRBD1 is a possible D gene (5 bases). The germline V gene encodes CDR1 SGDLS and CDR2 YYNGEE. The CDR3 is 14 residues long. Trimming shortened V by 0 bases and J by 7 bases, and 13 bases separated the two germline ends. CDR3 loop: CASSVVAGQGGYTF. The CDR3 nucleotides read TGTGCCAGCAGCGTAGTGGCAGGGCAAGGTGGCTACACCTTC.

This clonotype showed up many times. This sequence joins TRBV28 and TRBJ2-3; no clear D. The CDR3 loop spans 13 amino acids. Germline V gives CDR1 MDHEN, CDR2 SYDVKM. V shed 3 bases and J shed 4 bases, with 8 bases lying between them. The CDR3 here is CASSFLVADTQYF. CDR3 sequence (DNA): TGTGCCAGCAGTTTTTTAGTAGCAGATACGCAGTATTTT.

This clonotype has a count of ten or more. This chain links TRBV7-2 with TRBJ1-3; possible D gene TRBD1, 6 bases. CDR3 size: 16 residues. In germline, CDR1 is SGHTA, CDR2 FQGNSA. V dropped 5 bases and J dropped 0 bases, with 14 bases sitting between them. CDR3 region: CASSPWGQNSGNTIYF. CDR3 nucleotides: TGTGCCAGCAGCCCCTGGGGGCAAAACTCTGGAAACACCATATATTTT.

The table lists this clonotype with many counts. V gene TRBV29-1 combines with J gene TRBJ1-2; D is uncertain. This CDR3 contains 12 residues. Trimming took 3 bases from V and 2 from J, leaving 7 bases between them. In germline, CDR1 is SQVTM, CDR2 ANQGSEA. This CDR3 reads CSVELGNYGYTF. Written as DNA, the CDR3 is TGCAGCGTTGAGCTCGGCAACTATGGCTACACCTTC.